This TCR beta chain was captured in a study of T cells in localized non-small cell lung cancer. Study conclusions and caveats: Across samples, adjacent lung featured a median around 55 of the top 100 tumor clones. A single tumor region was sequenced, leaving heterogeneity possible.

The CDR3 loop spans 13 amino acids. The V and J ends lost 4 bases and 11 bases, in that order; junction bases with no gene match: 4. Germline V CDR1 and CDR2: SGHTA, FQGNSA. Details on this clone: Its antigen is not known.

Only in-frame clones appear in the TCRdb table, and some are missing; sequencing was by immunoSEQ multiplex PCR. The repertoire holds about 59,000 clones, with 70% to 90% as singletons. The receptor was derived from a man aged 35 to 70 with stage I squamous cell lung carcinoma. This material consisted of peripheral blood, taken before any cancer treatment. The V and J genes are TRBV7-2 and TRBJ2-1, with 11 bases that match TRBD2. The CDR3 DNA sequence: TGTGCCAGCAGCTCGTCGACTAGCGGGAAGCAGTTCTTC. Its protein product is CASSSSTSGKQFF. Full variable domain (rest looked up from reference TRBV7-2 and TRBJ2-1): GAGVSQSPSNKVTEKGKDVELRCDPISGHTALYWYRQSLGQGLEFLIYFQGNSAPDKSGLPSDRFSAERTGGSVSTLTIQRTQQEDSAVYLCASSSSTSGKQFFGPGTRLTVL.